This passage covers 6 T cell receptor beta chains from one sample sequenced in a study of beta chain features in type 1 diabetes. Study results and limitations: Type 1 diabetes patients had moderately but significantly shorter TCRB CDR3s in all four CD4+ subsets.

These receptors' antigens are unknown. Since all of the isolated RNA was reverse transcribed, expressed TCRB transcripts were what got sequenced. Produced via immunoSEQ multiplex PCR; TCRdb's table is partial and in-frame only. The sample contains more than 300,000 clones, roughly a tenth of which appear only once. The sample taken for sequencing was central memory CD4+ T cells from blood. Receptors were obtained from a man aged 30-40 years with type 1 diabetes.

The V gene is TRBV14, the J gene TRBJ1-2; 9 bases map to TRBD1. This CDR3 contains 14 residues. J was trimmed by 9 bases and V by 4 bases; bases with no gene match: 9. Germline V lookup: CDR1 SGHDN, CDR2 FVKESK. CDR3 nucleotide sequence: TGTGCCAGCAGCCCGGGACAGGGATTTGCGAGCTACACCTTC. The encoded protein is CASSPGQGFASYTF.

The V and J genes are TRBV5-1 and TRBJ1-4, with unresolved D. The V gene's germline CDR1 is SGHRS and CDR2 YFSETQ. V lost 0 bases and J 7 bases, leaving 10 bases between the germline ends. The CDR3 totals 14 residues. The CDR3 DNA reads TGCGCCAGCAGCTTGGGACCCTCCAGTGAAAAACTGTTTTTT. The encoded protein is CASSLGPSSEKLFF.

The rearrangement links TRBV5-6 to TRBJ2-7; 9 bases are a match to TRBD1. V lost 4 bases and J lost 12; bases outside the gene matches: 5. The CDR3 has 11 amino acids. Germline V gene sequence: CDR1 SGHDT, CDR2 YYEEEE. CDR3 sequence reads: CASSQQGAWYF. The CDR3 DNA is TGTGCCAGCAGCCAACAGGGGGCTTGGTACTTC.

V is TRBV5-1 and J is TRBJ1-2; TRBD1 matches 10 bases. Germline trimming cut 4 bases from V and 8 bases from J; bases unmatched to any gene: 11. This CDR3 is 15 amino acids long. Germline assignment: CDR1 SGHRS and CDR2 YFSETQ. CDR3 sequence: CASSPRPGTGAGYTF. CDR3 sequence (DNA): TGCGCCAGCAGCCCCCGCCCCGGGACAGGGGCAGGCTACACCTTC.

This clone was counted a few times. Other DNA variants within this sample encode the same CDR3. The V gene is TRBV7-2, the J gene TRBJ2-5, with no clear D. V lost 1 base and J lost 2, with 8 bases in between. Germline V CDR1 and CDR2: SGHTA, FQGNSA. The CDR3 is made up of 14 amino acids. CDR3 sequence reads: CASSLVGGQETQYF. The DNA for the CDR3 is TGTGCCAGCAGCTTAGTAGGTGGACAAGAGACCCAGTACTTC.

This sequence joins TRBV6-5 and TRBJ2-5; TRBD1 matches at 9 bases. CDR1 and CDR2 from the germline V gene are MNHEY and SVGAGI. This CDR3 spans 14 amino acids. With 7 bases clipped from V and 5 bases from J, the junction kept 8 bases outside the gene matches. CDR3: CASTEDRGTETQYF. CDR3 coding DNA: TGTGCCAGCACTGAAGACAGGGGGACTGAGACCCAGTACTTC.